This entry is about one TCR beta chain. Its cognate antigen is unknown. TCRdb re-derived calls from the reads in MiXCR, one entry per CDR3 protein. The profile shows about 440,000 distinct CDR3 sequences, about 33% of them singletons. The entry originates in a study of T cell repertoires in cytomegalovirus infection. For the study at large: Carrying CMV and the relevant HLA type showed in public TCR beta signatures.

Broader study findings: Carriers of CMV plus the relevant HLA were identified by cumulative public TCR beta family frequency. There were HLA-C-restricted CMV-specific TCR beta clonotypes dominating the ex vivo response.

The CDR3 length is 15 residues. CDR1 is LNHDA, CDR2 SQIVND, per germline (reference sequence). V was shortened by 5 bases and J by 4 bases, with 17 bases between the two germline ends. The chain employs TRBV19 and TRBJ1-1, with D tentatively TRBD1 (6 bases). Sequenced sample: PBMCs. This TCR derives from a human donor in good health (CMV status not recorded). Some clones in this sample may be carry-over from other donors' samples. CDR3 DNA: TGTGCCAGTAGTGCGAGCGCAGGGGTAGGCACTGAAGCTTTCTTT. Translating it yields CASSASAGVGTEAFF. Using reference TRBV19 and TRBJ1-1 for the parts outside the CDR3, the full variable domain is DGGITQSPKYLFRKEGQNVTLSCEQNLNHDAMYWYRQDPGQGLRLIYYSQIVNDFQKGDIAEGYSVSREKKESFPLTVTSAQKNPTAFYLCASSASAGVGTEAFFGQGTRLTVV.